This TCR beta chain was captured in a study of blood T cell repertoires in COVID-19. The overall study: The United States, Italy and Spain supplied acute and convalescent COVID-19 samples. The cDNA or gDNA used as material had been derived from T cells, B-cell-depleted T cells, or PBMCs.

The data were produced by immunoSEQ multiplex PCR, yet TCRdb's version contains in-frame clones alone and is incomplete. The data contain tens of thousands of clones, around 84% of them singletons. The CDR3 covers 13 residues. The germline V gene has CDR1 SEHNR and CDR2 FQNEAQ (reference sequence). Trimming left V 5 bases short and J 8 bases short, with 14 bases between. This TCR derives from a man between 45 and 60 years old with active COVID-19. What was sequenced was peripheral blood. This chain links TRBV7-9 with TRBJ2-3; tentative D call: TRBD1 (6 bases). CDR3 sequence reads: CASSADRSPTQYF. In nucleotides, the CDR3 is TGTGCCAGCAGCGCCGACAGGAGTCCTACGCAGTATTTT.